The clone carrying this T cell receptor beta chain has just a few counts. Its antigen is unidentified. Germline CDR1 reads DFQATT; CDR2 reads SNEGSKA (reference sequence). This CDR3 has 13 residues. V dropped 3 bases and J dropped 5 bases, with 12 bases sitting between them. This sample was taken from a study of CD8 T cells in ankylosing spondylitis. Points from the study as a whole: What seemed typical of ankylosing spondylitis blood was a TCR beta motif built from several highly homologous variants.

TCRdb passed the 5' RACE reads through MiXCR, listing each CDR3 protein once. The sample lists about 420,000 distinct CDR3 sequences, about a fifth occurring once. The origin of this receptor is a male donor with ankylosing spondylitis. The V call is TRBV20-1, the J call TRBJ2-3, with D maybe TRBD1 (5 bases). The sample consisted of blood, either unsorted or a sorted T cell fraction (not recorded which). The CDR3 reads CSASVGVEDTQYF. The CDR3 nucleotides are TGCAGTGCTAGTGTAGGGGTTGAAGATACGCAGTATTTT.